These 21 T cell receptor beta chains share one sample of origin, sequenced in a study of T cells in Graves' hyperthyroidism and ophthalmopathy. TCR beta CDR3 regions were amplified from RNA transcripts. HTBI primers drove first-round RT-PCR of the TCR CDR3. TCRdb re-called the multiplex PCR reads through MiXCR, storing one row per CDR3 protein. The data contain under 650,000 distinct CDR3 sequences, under 20% of them singletons. Sequencing was performed on blood. The receptor source for this set is a woman in her twenties or thirties with Graves' hyperthyroidism.

The chain combines TRBV20-1 with TRBJ2-1; D is undetermined. The CDR3 length is 14 residues. Trimming left V 3 bases short and J 0 bases short, with 9 bases between. CDR1 DFQATT and CDR2 SNEGSKA come from the germline V gene (reference sequence). This chain's CDR3 is CSARVPSSYNEQFF. Written as DNA, the CDR3 is TGCAGTGCTAGGGTCCCAAGCTCCTACAATGAGCAGTTCTTC.

This clonotype was recorded many times. This rearrangement joins TRBV11-3 to TRBJ2-5; either TRBD1 or TRBD2 may supply D (6 bases each). The germline gives CDR1 SGHNT, CDR2 YENEEA. V lost 2 bases, J lost 4 bases, and 17 bases lay in between. The CDR3 contains 16 residues. In DNA form, the CDR3 reads TGTGCCAGCAGCTTATCTGGGGGGCGGAGCAGAGAGACCCAGTACTTC. Translation: CASSLSGGRSRETQYF.

This clonotype has a count of ten or more. The gene calls are TRBV7-8 and TRBJ2-1; D unresolved. The ends were cut back, 4 bases at V and 6 bases at J, with 7 bases in the middle. Germline V gene data show CDR1 as SGHVS and CDR2 as FQNEAQ. CDR3 length equals 12 residues. CDR3 sequence reads: CASSSQSNEQFF. CDR3 coding DNA: TGTGCCAGCAGCTCCCAGAGCAATGAGCAGTTCTTC.

This clonotype was observed at least ten times. The rearrangement links TRBV29-1 to TRBJ1-1, with unresolved D. Deletions cut 0 bases from V and 7 bases from J, with 6 bases between. The CDR3 length is 11 residues. CDR1 and CDR2 from the germline V gene are SQVTM and ANQGSEA. The CDR3 DNA follows: TGCAGCGTTGAAGATCTGCGTGAAGCTTTCTTT. It translates to CSVEDLREAFF.

This chain connects TRBV4-3 to TRBJ2-1; no clear D gene. The CDR3 has 13 residues. Germline loops: CDR1 LGHNA, CDR2 YSLEER. V lost 0 bases to trimming and J lost 9 bases, with 9 bases between them. CDR3 protein: CASSQDLTLEQFF. The CDR3 nucleotides read TGCGCCAGCAGCCAAGATTTGACTCTTGAGCAGTTCTTC.

The chain uses TRBV7-9 and TRBJ1-2; possible D gene TRBD1, 5 bases. Trimming removed 4 bases at V and 8 bases at J, with 11 bases between. Looked up from germline, CDR1 is SEHNR and CDR2 is FQNEAQ (reference sequence). The CDR3 spans 12 residues. In DNA, the CDR3 is TGTGCCAGCAGCTCCCTGGGGGGAGGCTACACCTTC. Protein product: CASSSLGGGYTF. Together with reference TRBV7-9 and TRBJ1-2, the CDR3 gives the full variable domain: DTGVSQNPRHKITKRGQNVTFRCDPISEHNRLYWYRQTLGQGPEFLTYFQNEAQLEKSRLLSDRFSAERPKGSFSTLEIQRTEQGDSAMYLCASSSLGGGYTFGSGTRLTVV.

This clonotype was seen repeatedly, ten times or more. V is TRBV30 and J is TRBJ2-1; D unresolved. The V gene's germline CDR1 is GTSNPN and CDR2 SVGIG (reference sequence). V was trimmed by 0 bases and J by 10 bases, leaving 4 bases between them. The CDR3 has 10 amino acids. In DNA, the CDR3 is TGTGCCTGGAGTGTAGGGGAGCAGTTCTTC. Its translation is CAWSVGEQFF.

This clonotype was seen many times. The chain combines TRBV2 with TRBJ2-1; 8 bases fit TRBD1. The V segment lost 8 bases and the J segment 4 bases; nucleotides outside the gene matches: 4. The germline gives CDR1 SNHLY, CDR2 FYNNEI. The CDR3 covers 13 residues. CDR3 protein: CASQGQAYNEQFF. The CDR3 nucleotides read TGTGCCAGCCAGGGACAGGCTTACAATGAGCAGTTCTTC.

The V gene is TRBV28, the J gene TRBJ1-3; D may be TRBD1 (6 bases). The CDR3 has 16 amino acids. Germline V CDR1 and CDR2: MDHEN, SYDVKM. Trimming took 4 bases from V and 0 from J, leaving 13 bases between them. The CDR3 nucleotides are TGTGCCAGCAGTTCTCGGGGCAGGGGCTCTGGAAACACCATATATTTT. It codes for CASSSRGRGSGNTIYF. Supplemented by reference TRBV28 and TRBJ1-3, the full variable domain reads DVKVTQSSRYLVKRTGEKVFLECVQDMDHENMFWYRQDPGLGLRLIYFSYDVKMKEKGDIPEGYSVSREKKERFSLILESASTNQTSMYLCASSSRGRGSGNTIYFGEGSWLTVV.

This clonotype was picked up a small number of times. J is TRBJ2-3 and V is TRBV7-3; D is unclear. The length of the CDR3 is 14 residues. Germline V gene sequence: CDR1 SGHTA, CDR2 FQGTGA. V was cut by 5 bases and J by 2 bases, with 11 bases left in between. The CDR3 loop is CASSTDLTTDTQYF. CDR3 sequence (DNA): TGTGCCAGCAGCACCGACTTAACCACAGATACGCAGTATTTT. The full variable domain, in which reference TRBV7-3 and TRBJ2-3 provide the parts outside the CDR3, is GAGVSQTPSNKVTEKGKYVELRCDPISGHTALYWYRQSLGQGPEFLIYFQGTGAADDSGLPNDRFFAVRPEGSVSTLKIQRTERGDSAVYLCASSTDLTTDTQYFGPGTRLTVL.

V and J are TRBV19 and TRBJ1-1; 7 positions match TRBD1. From germline, CDR1 is LNHDA and CDR2 SQIVND (reference sequence). The CDR3 spans 14 residues. V gave up 4 bases and J gave up 10 bases; unmatched junction bases: 12. CDR3 bases: TGTGCCAGTAGTAAATCCGGGACAGTGCTTGGAGCTTTCTTT. This codes for CASSKSGTVLGAFF.

The CDR3 sequence: CSASGGTENQPQHF. The CDR3 DNA reads as TGCAGTGCTAGTGGTGGGACAGAGAATCAGCCCCAGCATTTT. The rearrangement uses TRBV20-1 and TRBJ1-5; 7 nucleotides match TRBD1. The CDR3 extends over 14 amino acids. Per the germline V gene, CDR1 is DFQATT and CDR2 is SNEGSKA (reference sequence). Unmatched junction bases numbered 6, after V lost 3 bases and J lost 4 bases.

The sample holds many counts of this clonotype. The rearrangement links TRBV12-3 or TRBV12-4 to TRBJ2-7; TRBD1 matches at 9 bases. After removal of 4 bases from V and 5 bases from J, the junction contained 3 bases not matched to a gene. This CDR3 has 13 amino acids. CDR3 amino acids: CASSWTGVDEQYF. CDR3 bases: TGTGCCAGCAGTTGGACAGGGGTTGACGAGCAGTACTTC.

The V and J genes are TRBV7-9 and TRBJ2-2, with TRBD2 matching 10 bases. The CDR3 sequence is 17 residues long. V was clipped by 4 bases and J by 3 bases; unmatched bases: 8. Germline V gene sequence: CDR1 SEHNR, CDR2 FQNEAQ (reference sequence). CDR3 amino acids: CASSSAGLADYTGELFF. The CDR3 nucleotides read TGTGCCAGCAGCTCAGCTGGACTAGCGGACTACACCGGGGAGCTGTTTTTT.

The chain uses TRBV24-1 and TRBJ2-7, with 11 bases aligning to TRBD1. V was pared by 11 bases and J by 4 bases, with 3 bases of the junction left unmatched. CDR3 length: 12 amino acids. The germline CDR1 and CDR2 sequences are KGHDR and SFDVKD. The CDR3 sequence: CAIGTGGYEQYF. CDR3 sequence (DNA): TGTGCCATCGGGACAGGGGGTTACGAGCAGTACTTC.

This clonotype was found many times. This sequence joins TRBV24-1 and TRBJ2-2; 8 bases fit TRBD2. The CDR3 runs 13 residues. The germline V gene encodes CDR1 KGHDR and CDR2 SFDVKD. V lost 5 bases, J lost 6 bases, and 1 base stayed unmatched. CDR3: CATSGGLAGELFF. Here the CDR3 DNA reads TGTGCCACCAGTGGGGGACTAGCCGGGGAGCTGTTTTTT.

This clonotype was counted only a few times. This rearrangement joins TRBV25-1 to TRBJ1-1; 8 nucleotides align to TRBD1. The CDR3 spans 16 residues. Unmatched junction bases numbered 10, after V lost 2 bases and J lost 5 bases. Germline CDR1 and CDR2: MGHDK and SYGVNS. DNA of the CDR3: TGTGCCAGCAGTGAAGGAGGACAGGGTCGGTGGACTGAAGCTTTCTTT. Its translation is CASSEGGQGRWTEAFF.

This clonotype was recorded a few times. The V and J genes are TRBV30 and TRBJ2-1; TRBD2 agrees at 10 bases. Germline V CDR1 and CDR2: GTSNPN, SVGIG (reference sequence). J was trimmed by 9 bases and V by 7 bases; bases with no gene match: 24. This CDR3 has 18 residues. The CDR3 here is CASPSLGASGSGGGEQFF. CDR3 sequence (DNA): TGTGCCTCACCTTCCCTAGGCGCTAGCGGGAGTGGTGGCGGTGAGCAGTTCTTC.

For the CDR3, the DNA is TGTGCCAGCAGTGAAGGTGACAGGGAAAACCATGGCTACACCTTC. It codes for CASSEGDRENHGYTF. V usage is TRBV2 and J usage is TRBJ1-2; the match to TRBD1 covers 7 bases. In germline, CDR1 is SNHLY, CDR2 FYNNEI. V dropped 1 base and J dropped 6; count of bases not matched to a gene: 8. This CDR3 region has 15 residues. Looking up the rest from reference TRBV2 and TRBJ1-2 gives the full variable domain: EPEVTQTPSHQVTQMGQEVILRCVPISNHLYFYWYRQILGQKVEFLVSFYNNEISEKSEIFDDQFSVERPDGSNFTLKIRSTKLEDSAMYFCASSEGDRENHGYTFGSGTRLTVV.

This clonotype appeared many times. This chain uses TRBV27 with TRBJ1-2; a possible D gene is TRBD1 (6 bases). The CDR3 is 13 amino acids. The ends were cut back, 2 bases at V and 7 bases at J, with 11 bases in the middle. The germline V gene encodes CDR1 MNHEY and CDR2 SMNVEV (reference sequence). CDR3 DNA: TGTGCCAGCAGTTTAAACAGGGAGTCTGGCTACACCTTC. Amino acid sequence: CASSLNRESGYTF.

This clonotype was recorded at least ten times. The V gene is TRBV27, the J gene TRBJ2-3; 16 nucleotides line up with TRBD2. From germline, CDR1 is MNHEY and CDR2 SMNVEV (reference sequence). CDR3 size: 17 residues. Unmatched junction bases numbered 5, after V lost 2 bases and J lost 6 bases. CDR3: CASSLRGLAGGRDTQYF. The DNA for the CDR3 is TGTGCCAGCAGTTTACGGGGACTAGCGGGAGGGAGGGATACGCAGTATTTT.